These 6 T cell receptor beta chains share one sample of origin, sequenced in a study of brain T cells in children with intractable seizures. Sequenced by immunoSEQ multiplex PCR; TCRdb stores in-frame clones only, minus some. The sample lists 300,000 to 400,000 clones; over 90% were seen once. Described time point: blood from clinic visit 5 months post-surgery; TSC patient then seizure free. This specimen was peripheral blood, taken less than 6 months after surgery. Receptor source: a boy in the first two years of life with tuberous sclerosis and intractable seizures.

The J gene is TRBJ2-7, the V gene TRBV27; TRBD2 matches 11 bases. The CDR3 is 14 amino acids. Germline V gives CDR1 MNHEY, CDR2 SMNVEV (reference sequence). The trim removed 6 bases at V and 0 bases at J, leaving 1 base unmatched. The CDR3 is CASRTSGISYEQYF. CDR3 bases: TGTGCCAGCAGGACTAGCGGGATCTCCTACGAGCAGTACTTC.

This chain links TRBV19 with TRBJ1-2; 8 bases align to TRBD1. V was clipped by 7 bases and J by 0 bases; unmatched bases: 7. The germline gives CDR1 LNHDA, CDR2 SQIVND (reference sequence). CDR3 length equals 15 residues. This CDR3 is CASTITQGANYGYTF. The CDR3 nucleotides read TGTGCCAGTACCATTACACAGGGGGCTAACTATGGCTACACCTTC. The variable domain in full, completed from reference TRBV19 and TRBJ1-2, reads DGGITQSPKYLFRKEGQNVTLSCEQNLNHDAMYWYRQDPGQGLRLIYYSQIVNDFQKGDIAEGYSVSREKKESFPLTVTSAQKNPTAFYLCASTITQGANYGYTFGSGTRLTVV.

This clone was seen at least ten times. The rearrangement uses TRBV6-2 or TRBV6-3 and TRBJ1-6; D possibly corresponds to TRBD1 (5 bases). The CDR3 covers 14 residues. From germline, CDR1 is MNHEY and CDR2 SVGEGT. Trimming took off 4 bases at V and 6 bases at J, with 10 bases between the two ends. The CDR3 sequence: CASSFRGSNSPLHF. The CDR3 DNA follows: TGTGCCAGCAGTTTTAGGGGAAGTAATTCACCCCTCCACTTT.

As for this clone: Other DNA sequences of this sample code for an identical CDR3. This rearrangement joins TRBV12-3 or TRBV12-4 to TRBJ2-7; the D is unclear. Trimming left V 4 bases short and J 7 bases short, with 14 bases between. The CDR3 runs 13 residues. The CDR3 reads CASSSSLGTEQYF. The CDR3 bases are TGTGCCAGCAGTTCAAGTCTCGGCACGGAGCAGTACTTC.

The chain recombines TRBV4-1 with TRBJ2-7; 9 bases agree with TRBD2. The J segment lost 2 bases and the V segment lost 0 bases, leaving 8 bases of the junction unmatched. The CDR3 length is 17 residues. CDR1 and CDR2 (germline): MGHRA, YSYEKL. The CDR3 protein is CASSQEFPGGRAYEQYF. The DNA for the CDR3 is TGCGCCAGCAGCCAAGAGTTCCCGGGCGGGAGGGCCTACGAGCAGTACTTC.

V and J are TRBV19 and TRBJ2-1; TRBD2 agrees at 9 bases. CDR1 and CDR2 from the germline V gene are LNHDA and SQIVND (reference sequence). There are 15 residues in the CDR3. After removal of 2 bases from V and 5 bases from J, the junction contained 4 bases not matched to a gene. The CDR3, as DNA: TGTGCCAGTAGTATACCTAGCGGGACAGACAATGAGCAGTTCTTC. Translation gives CASSIPSGTDNEQFF.